The clone carrying this T cell receptor beta chain appeared once. Per the original methods: Amplification of reference gene primers was used by the study to estimate nucleated cell counts. Sequencing used immunoSEQ multiplex PCR; TCRdb keeps in-frame clones, though not all of them. The V and J calls and clone size come from that table; D and trimming were worked out from the DNA. Of some 87,000 clones listed, around 87% are singletons. V trimming: 2 bases; J trimming: 0 bases; junction bases outside the gene matches: 6. The CDR3 length is 16 residues. Germline-derived CDR1 and CDR2 are MRHNA and SNTAGT. This sample was included in a study of blood T cell repertoires in COVID-19.

V and J are TRBV6-4 and TRBJ1-2; TRBD1 aligns across 7 bases. The material sequenced was peripheral blood. The clonotype comes from a human donor in a cohort sampled during active COVID-19. CDR3 sequence: CASSDRWQGANYGYTF. CDR3 coding DNA: TGTGCCAGCAGTGACAGATGGCAGGGGGCTAACTATGGCTACACCTTC.